A selection of T cell receptor beta chains follows, all from one sample in a study of blood T cell repertoires in COVID-19. Sequencing used immunoSEQ multiplex PCR; TCRdb keeps in-frame clones, though not all of them. The sample contains about 200,000 clones, around 83% of which appear only once. Source material: PBMCs or T cells enriched from blood (not recorded which). Receptor source: a middle-aged woman in a cohort exposed to, infected with or recovered from COVID-19 (not recorded which). Both conserved end residues are trimmed from each CDR3. A D gene is named only where the DNA matches it firmly.

v_gene	d_gene	j_gene	CDR3aa
TRBV7-9	TRBD1	TRBJ1-2	ASRTGQGNYGYT
TRBV11-2	-	TRBJ2-3	ASSLAGGIGAADTQY
TRBV7-6	-	TRBJ1-3	ASSFQGPGNTIY
TRBV4-2	-	TRBJ2-1	ASSQVGVEGYNEQF
TRBV24-1	-	TRBJ2-2	ATREGAGTTNTGELF
TRBV4-1	-	TRBJ2-7	ASSQDLRGTGYEQY
TRBV7-8	-	TRBJ2-5	ASSLGAAQETQY
TRBV7-9	TRBD2	TRBJ2-1	ASSLEVAGGPFSYNEQF
TRBV15	-	TRBJ1-4	ATSRRTVNEKLF
TRBV19	-	TRBJ1-1	ASSISPLNTEAF
TRBV13	-	TRBJ1-4	ASSLGRGDEKLF
TRBV3-1/TRBV3-2	TRBD2	TRBJ2-5	ASGTTLETQY
TRBV9	TRBD1	TRBJ1-5	ASNPTGGGNQPQH